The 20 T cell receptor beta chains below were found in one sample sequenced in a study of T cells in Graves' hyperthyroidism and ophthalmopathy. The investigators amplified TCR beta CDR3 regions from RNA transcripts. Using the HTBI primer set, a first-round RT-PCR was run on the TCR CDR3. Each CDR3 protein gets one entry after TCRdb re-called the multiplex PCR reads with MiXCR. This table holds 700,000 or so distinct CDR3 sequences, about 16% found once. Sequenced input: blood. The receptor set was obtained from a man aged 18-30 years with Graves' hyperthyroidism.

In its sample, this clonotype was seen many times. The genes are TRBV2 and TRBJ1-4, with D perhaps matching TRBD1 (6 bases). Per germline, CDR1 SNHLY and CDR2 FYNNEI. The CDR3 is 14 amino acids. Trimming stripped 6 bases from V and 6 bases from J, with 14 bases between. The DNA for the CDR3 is TGTGCCAGCAGGCACAGGGCGTGGGATGAAAAACTGTTTTTT. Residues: CASRHRAWDEKLFF.

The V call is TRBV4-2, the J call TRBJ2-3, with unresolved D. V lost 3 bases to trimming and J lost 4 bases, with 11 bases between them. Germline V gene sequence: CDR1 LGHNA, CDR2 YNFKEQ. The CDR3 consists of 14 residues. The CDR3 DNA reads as TGTGCCAGCAGCCACCCGGCACAACCAGATACGCAGTATTTT. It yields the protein CASSHPAQPDTQYF.

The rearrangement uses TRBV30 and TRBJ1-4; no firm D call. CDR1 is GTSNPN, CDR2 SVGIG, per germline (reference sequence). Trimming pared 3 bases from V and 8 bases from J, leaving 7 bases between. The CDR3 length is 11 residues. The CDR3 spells CAWRKTEKLFF. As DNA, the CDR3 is TGTGCCTGGAGGAAGACAGAAAAACTGTTTTTT. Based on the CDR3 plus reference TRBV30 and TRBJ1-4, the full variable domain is SQTIHQWPATLVQPVGSPLSLECTVEGTSNPNLYWYRQAAGRGLQLLFYSVGIGQISSEVPQNLSASRPQDRQFILSSKKLLLSDSGFYLCAWRKTEKLFFGSGTQLSVL.

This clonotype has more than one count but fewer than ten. CDR3 loop: CASGMPTGTSGIGEQFF. Written as DNA, the CDR3 is TGTGCTAGTGGAATGCCTACCGGGACTAGCGGGATTGGTGAGCAGTTCTTC. The V gene is TRBV12-5, the J gene TRBJ2-1, with 13 bases matching TRBD2. CDR1 and CDR2 from the germline V gene are LGHNT and FRNRAP. Germline trimming cut 6 bases from V and 9 bases from J; bases unmatched to any gene: 14. CDR3 size: 17 residues.

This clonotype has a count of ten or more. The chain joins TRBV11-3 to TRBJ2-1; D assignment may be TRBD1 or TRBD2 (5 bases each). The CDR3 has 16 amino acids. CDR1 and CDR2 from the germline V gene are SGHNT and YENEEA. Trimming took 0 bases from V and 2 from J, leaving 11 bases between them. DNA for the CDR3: TGTGCCAGCAGCTTAGAATGGGAGACAGCCTACAATGAGCAGTTCTTC. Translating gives CASSLEWETAYNEQFF.

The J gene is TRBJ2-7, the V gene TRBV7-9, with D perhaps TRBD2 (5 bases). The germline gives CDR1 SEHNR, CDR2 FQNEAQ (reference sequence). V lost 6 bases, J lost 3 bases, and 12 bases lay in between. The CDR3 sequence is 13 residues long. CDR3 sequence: CASRLGADYEQYF. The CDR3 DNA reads TGTGCCAGCAGGCTTGGAGCGGACTACGAGCAGTACTTC.

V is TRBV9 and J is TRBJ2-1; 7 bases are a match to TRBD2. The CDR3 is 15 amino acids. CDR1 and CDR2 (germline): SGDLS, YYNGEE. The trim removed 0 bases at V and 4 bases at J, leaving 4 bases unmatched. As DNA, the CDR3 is TGTGCCAGCAGCGTAGGGGCTAGCGGATACAATGAGCAGTTCTTC. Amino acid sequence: CASSVGASGYNEQFF.

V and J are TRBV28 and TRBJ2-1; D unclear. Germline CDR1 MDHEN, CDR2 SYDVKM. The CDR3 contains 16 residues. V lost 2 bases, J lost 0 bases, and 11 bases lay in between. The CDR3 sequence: CASSLGGSSSYNEQFF. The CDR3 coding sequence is TGTGCCAGCAGTTTAGGTGGCTCCAGCTCCTACAATGAGCAGTTCTTC.

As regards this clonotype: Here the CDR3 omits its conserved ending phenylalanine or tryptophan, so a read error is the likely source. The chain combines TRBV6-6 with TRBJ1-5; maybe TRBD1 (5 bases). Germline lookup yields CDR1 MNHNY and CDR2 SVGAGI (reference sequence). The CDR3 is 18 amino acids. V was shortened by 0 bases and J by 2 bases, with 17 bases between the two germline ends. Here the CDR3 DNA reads TGTGCCAGCAGTTACTCAGGGGATCCACTATGCTGCAATCAGCCCCAGCATTCT. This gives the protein CASSYSGDPLCCNQPQHS.

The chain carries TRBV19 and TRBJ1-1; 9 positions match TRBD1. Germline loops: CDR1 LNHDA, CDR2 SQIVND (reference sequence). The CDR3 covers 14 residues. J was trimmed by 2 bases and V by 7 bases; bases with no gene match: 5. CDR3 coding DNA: TGTGCCAGTAACAGGGGGCGAGAAAACACTGAAGCTTTCTTT. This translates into CASNRGRENTEAFF. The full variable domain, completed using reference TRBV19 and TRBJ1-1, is DGGITQSPKYLFRKEGQNVTLSCEQNLNHDAMYWYRQDPGQGLRLIYYSQIVNDFQKGDIAEGYSVSREKKESFPLTVTSAQKNPTAFYLCASNRGRENTEAFFGQGTRLTVV.

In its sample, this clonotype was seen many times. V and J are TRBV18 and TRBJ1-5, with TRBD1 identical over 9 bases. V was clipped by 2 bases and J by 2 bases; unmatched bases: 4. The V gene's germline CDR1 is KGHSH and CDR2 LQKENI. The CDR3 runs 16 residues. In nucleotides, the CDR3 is TGTGCCAGCTCACCATCCAGACAGGGGGGCAATCAGCCCCAGCATTTT. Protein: CASSPSRQGGNQPQHF.

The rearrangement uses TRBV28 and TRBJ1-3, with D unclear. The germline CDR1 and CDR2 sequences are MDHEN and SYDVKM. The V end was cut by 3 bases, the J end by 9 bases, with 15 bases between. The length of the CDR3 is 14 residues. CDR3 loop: CASSLNDGHFTIYF. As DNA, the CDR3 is TGTGCCAGCAGTTTGAATGATGGTCATTTCACCATATATTTT.

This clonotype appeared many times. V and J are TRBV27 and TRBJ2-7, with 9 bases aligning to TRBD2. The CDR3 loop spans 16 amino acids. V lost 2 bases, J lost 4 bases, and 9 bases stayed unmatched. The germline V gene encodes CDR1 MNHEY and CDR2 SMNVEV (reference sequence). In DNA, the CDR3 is TGTGCCAGCAGTTTACGGGCGGCGGGAGGGGGGTACGAGCAGTACTTC. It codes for CASSLRAAGGGYEQYF.

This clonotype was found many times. The CDR3 is CSVARSGLGMPEAFF. DNA for the CDR3: TGCAGCGTCGCTAGGTCTGGATTGGGTATGCCTGAAGCTTTCTTT. V and J are TRBV29-1 and TRBJ1-1; D unresolved. Germline CDR1 reads SQVTM; CDR2 reads ANQGSEA. The V end lost 6 bases, the J end lost 6 bases, and 23 bases lay between the germline ends. The CDR3 contains 15 residues.

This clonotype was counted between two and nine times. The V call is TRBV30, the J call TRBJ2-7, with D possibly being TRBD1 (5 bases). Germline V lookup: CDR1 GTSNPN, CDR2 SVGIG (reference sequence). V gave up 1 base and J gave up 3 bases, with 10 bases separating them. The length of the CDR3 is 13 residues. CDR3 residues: CAWSGGHDYEQYF. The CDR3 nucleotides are TGTGCCTGGAGTGGAGGACACGACTACGAGCAGTACTTC.

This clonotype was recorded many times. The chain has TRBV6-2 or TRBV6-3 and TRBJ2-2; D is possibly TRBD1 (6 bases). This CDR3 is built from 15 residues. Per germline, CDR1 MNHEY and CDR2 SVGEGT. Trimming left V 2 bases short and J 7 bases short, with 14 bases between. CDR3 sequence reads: CASSYTRQVVGELFF. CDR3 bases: TGTGCCAGCAGTTACACTCGACAGGTGGTCGGGGAGCTGTTTTTT.

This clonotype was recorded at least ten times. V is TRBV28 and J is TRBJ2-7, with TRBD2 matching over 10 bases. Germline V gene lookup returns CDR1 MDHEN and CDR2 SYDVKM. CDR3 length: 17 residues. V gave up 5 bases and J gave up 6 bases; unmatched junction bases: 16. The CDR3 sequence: CASSRPPRLAGAGEQYF. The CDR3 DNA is TGTGCCAGCAGTCGCCCCCCCAGGCTAGCGGGAGCGGGCGAGCAGTACTTC.

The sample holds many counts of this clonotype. The CDR3 loop is CASSPPSSSYNEQFF. CDR3 nucleotides: TGTGCCAGCTCACCACCGTCGAGCTCCTACAATGAGCAGTTCTTC. The chain employs TRBV18 and TRBJ2-1; no firm D call. Trimming took 0 bases from V and 0 from J, leaving 6 bases between them. There are 15 residues in the CDR3. The germline V gene has CDR1 KGHSH and CDR2 LQKENI.

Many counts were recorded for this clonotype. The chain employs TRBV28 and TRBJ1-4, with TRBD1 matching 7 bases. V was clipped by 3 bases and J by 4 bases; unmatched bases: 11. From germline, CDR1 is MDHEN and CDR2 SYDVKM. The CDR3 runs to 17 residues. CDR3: CASSFISSRGDNEKLFF. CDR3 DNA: TGTGCCAGCAGTTTCATATCGTCCAGGGGGGATAATGAAAAACTGTTTTTT.

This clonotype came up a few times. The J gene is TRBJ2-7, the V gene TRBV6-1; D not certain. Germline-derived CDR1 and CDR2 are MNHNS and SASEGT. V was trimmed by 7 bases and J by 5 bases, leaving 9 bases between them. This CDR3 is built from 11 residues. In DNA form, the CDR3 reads TGTGCCAGCACAGGTCGGAACGAGCAGTACTTC. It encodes CASTGRNEQYF.